This TCR beta chain was sequenced in a study of blood T cell repertoires in COVID-19. This CDR3 is 13 amino acids long. V was shortened by 7 bases and J by 0 bases, with 9 bases between the two germline ends. Germline values: CDR1 SNHLY, CDR2 FYNNEI. Per the authors' pipeline: Reference gene primer amplification in the assay estimated nucleated cell counts. Using immunoSEQ multiplex PCR, the repertoire was profiled, and TCRdb retains in-frame clones only, with some absent. The V and J calls and the clone size are those of that table, but D and trimming were determined from the DNA. The sample shows approximately 250,000 clones, roughly 89% of them seen only once.

The sequence came from a woman aged 40 to 55 who had recovered from COVID-19. V usage is TRBV2 and J usage is TRBJ1-1, with a tentative D call TRBD1 (5 bases). The sample was peripheral blood. The CDR3 loop is CASTTGMNTEAFF. The CDR3, as DNA: TGTGCCAGCACAACAGGAATGAACACTGAAGCTTTCTTT.